These 5 T cell receptor beta chains came from one sample sequenced in a study of cytomegalovirus exposure and HLA in healthy donors. In the PCR, 60 Vbeta and 13 Jbeta primers were used. TCRdb's table, derived via immunoSEQ multiplex PCR, lists solely in-frame clones and lacks some. The repertoire holds around 150,000 clones, with approximately 82% as singletons. The sequencing input was PBMCs. The receptors were sampled from a man aged 35 to 55 in good health and CMV-seronegative.

The V and J genes are TRBV4-1 and TRBJ2-7; 8 bases are a match to TRBD2. The CDR3 runs 15 residues. CDR1 MGHRA and CDR2 YSYEKL come from the germline V gene. J gave up 4 bases and V 1 base, and 6 bases lay outside the gene matches. CDR3 sequence (DNA): TGCGCCAGCAGCCAAGCCGGGGCGGGAGGTTACGAGCAGTACTTC. Protein: CASSQAGAGGYEQYF.

The chain has TRBV7-9 and TRBJ2-3; TRBD2 matches 10 bases. This CDR3 contains 15 residues. The junction had 10 bases not matched to a gene; V was cut back by 11 bases and J by 2 bases. Germline V gene data show CDR1 as SEHNR and CDR2 as FQNEAQ (reference sequence). The CDR3: CAVRGGTSATDTQYF. Written as DNA, the CDR3 is TGTGCCGTTAGGGGGGGGACTAGCGCCACAGATACGCAGTATTTT.

The V and J genes are TRBV9 and TRBJ1-1; 10 nucleotides line up with TRBD1. Trimming took 1 base from V and 1 from J; bases not matched to a gene: 7. In germline, CDR1 is SGDLS, CDR2 YYNGEE. The CDR3 loop spans 17 amino acids. The CDR3 bases are TGTGCCAGCAGCGTATCCGCCGGGACAGGGGCGAACACTGAAGCTTTCTTT. Residues: CASSVSAGTGANTEAFF.

This sequence joins TRBV19 and TRBJ2-7; 8 nucleotides match TRBD1. Germline lookup yields CDR1 LNHDA and CDR2 SQIVND (reference sequence). V shed 1 base, J shed 6 bases, and the junction held 8 bases outside the gene matches. The CDR3 length is 15 residues. CDR3 loop: CASSIVGQDHSEQYF. As DNA, the CDR3 is TGTGCCAGTAGTATAGTGGGACAGGACCACTCCGAGCAGTACTTC.

The chain has TRBV5-6 and TRBJ2-7; 10 bases agree with TRBD2. Germline CDR1 reads SGHDT; CDR2 reads YYEEEE. V shed 0 bases and J 4 bases; nucleotides not matched to a gene: 10. The CDR3 covers 17 residues. CDR3 region: CASSLARASGRIYEQYF. The CDR3 DNA sequence: TGTGCCAGCAGCTTGGCCAGGGCTAGCGGGAGAATTTACGAGCAGTACTTC. The whole variable domain, remainder taken from reference TRBV5-6 and TRBJ2-7, is DAGVTQSPTHLIKTRGQQVTLRCSPKSGHDTVSWYQQALGQGPQFIFQYYEEEERQRGNFPDRFSGHQFPNYSSELNVNALLLGDSALYLCASSLARASGRIYEQYFGPGTRLTVT.